The clone carrying this TCR beta chain was picked up a small number of times. Its antigen is as yet unknown. By quantitative 5'-RACE with molecular barcodes, the TCR beta libraries were made. One entry per CDR3 protein results from TCRdb running MiXCR on the 5' RACE reads. The table shows 390,000 or so distinct CDR3 sequences, with approximately 20% occurring only once. The sample is drawn from a study of CD8 T cells in ankylosing spondylitis. Study-wide findings and caveats: One TCR beta motif, made up of 7 or 8 highly homologous variants, appeared characteristic of ankylosing spondylitis blood. There was reportedly significant enrichment of clones that were disease-linked in matched ankylosing spondylitis synovial fluid. Earlier literature documents some of the motif variants in reactive arthritis synovial fluid and blood. Disease-linked clones proved CD8+ and comparatively uncommon in peripheral blood.

Unmatched junction bases numbered 5, after V lost 2 bases and J lost 6 bases. The CDR3 consists of 16 residues. Germline CDR1 GTSNPN, CDR2 SVGIG (reference sequence). The chain carries TRBV30 and TRBJ2-2, with 14 nucleotides matching TRBD2. The TCR was taken from a male donor with ankylosing spondylitis. What was sequenced was blood, either unsorted or a sorted T cell fraction (not recorded which). Here the CDR3 reads CAWSPGLAGGSGELFF. The CDR3, as DNA: TGTGCCTGGAGTCCTGGACTAGCGGGAGGTTCCGGGGAGCTGTTTTTT.